The 21 T cell receptor beta chains given below trace back to one sample, sequenced in a study of response to subunit inactivated influenza vaccine. TCRdb re-analysed the RT-PCR reads in MiXCR, keeping a single row per CDR3 protein. The table includes 430,000 or so distinct CDR3 sequences, 11% detected once. The sample was PBMCs from blood, taken 45 days after vaccination. These receptors came from a man aged 45-65 years who received an inactivated influenza vaccine.

This clonotype was seen many times. The chain uses TRBV20-1 and TRBJ2-7, with 7 bases identical to TRBD1. From germline, CDR1 is DFQATT and CDR2 SNEGSKA (reference sequence). With V trimmed by 4 bases and J by 0 bases, 6 bases remained unmatched. The CDR3 loop spans 14 amino acids. The CDR3 sequence: CSATSGGISYEQYF. The CDR3 DNA sequence: TGCAGTGCTACATCAGGGGGAATCTCCTACGAGCAGTACTTC.

This clonotype occurred many times. V is TRBV5-1 and J is TRBJ2-7; 7 bases map to TRBD2. CDR3 length: 14 amino acids. Looked up from germline, CDR1 is SGHRS and CDR2 is YFSETQ. V lost 2 bases, J lost 2 bases, and 4 bases stayed unmatched. The CDR3 bases are TGCGCCAGCAGCTTCCGGGACTATACCTACGAGCAGTACTTC. Translated, it gives CASSFRDYTYEQYF.

In its sample, this clonotype was seen a few times. The chain employs TRBV12-3 or TRBV12-4 and TRBJ1-5; D might be TRBD1 (6 bases). The CDR3 length is 13 residues. Trimming left V 7 bases short and J 7 bases short, with 14 bases between. The CDR3 DNA is TGTGCCAGCAATTCGGGGGCGGGGCAGCCCCAGCATTTT. Translating it yields CASNSGAGQPQHF.

V and J are TRBV11-1 and TRBJ2-1; 10 bases agree with TRBD2. The CDR3 runs to 18 residues. With 0 bases clipped from V and 4 bases from J, the junction kept 9 bases outside the gene matches. Germline CDR1 is SGHAT and CDR2 is FQDESV (reference sequence). For the CDR3, the DNA is TGTGCCAGCAGCTTAGCTGCCCTAGCGGGAGTTGAGTACAATGAGCAGTTCTTC. Translated, it gives CASSLAALAGVEYNEQFF.

CDR3: CASSTYGTRNTGELFF. CDR3 bases: TGTGCCAGCAGTACTTACGGGACTAGGAACACCGGGGAGCTGTTTTTT. The chain has TRBV28 and TRBJ2-2, with 8 bases lining up with TRBD2. The CDR3 spans 16 residues. The ends lost 5 bases at V and 1 base at J; junction bases unmatched: 6. Germline assignment: CDR1 MDHEN and CDR2 SYDVKM.

The V gene is TRBV29-1, the J gene TRBJ1-2, with a tentative D call TRBD1 (5 bases). This CDR3 has 12 residues. V was trimmed by 4 bases and J by 13 bases, leaving 19 bases between them. Germline values: CDR1 SQVTM, CDR2 ANQGSEA. CDR3 residues: CSVVQGPLSGTF. The CDR3, as DNA: TGCAGCGTTGTTCAGGGACCTTTATCCGGCACCTTC.

V is TRBV12-3 or TRBV12-4 and J is TRBJ1-1; a weak D match, TRBD1 (6 bases). Between the trimmed V and J ends, which lost 0 bases and 7 bases, there was a span of 18 bases. The CDR3 sequence is 16 residues long. CDR3 in DNA: TGTGCCAGCAGTTTAGCGCTAGGACAGAGAACGGTTGAAGCTTTCTTT. This translates into CASSLALGQRTVEAFF.

This chain joins TRBV5-6 and TRBJ2-7; 7 bases map to TRBD2. CDR1 SGHDT and CDR2 YYEEEE come from the germline V gene. The length of the CDR3 is 15 residues. V lost 4 bases to trimming and J lost 4 bases; unmatched junction nucleotides: 11. This CDR3 is CASSPNGREWYEQYF. The CDR3 DNA reads TGTGCCAGCAGCCCTAATGGGCGGGAGTGGTACGAGCAGTACTTC.

Ten or more counts support this clonotype. The chain has TRBV6-1 and TRBJ2-7; D unclear. The V end was cut by 2 bases, the J end by 4 bases, with 6 bases between. The CDR3 spans 12 residues. CDR1 and CDR2 (germline): MNHNS, SASEGT. The CDR3 DNA reads as TGTGCCAGCAGTGAATACGGTTACGAGCAGTACTTC. As protein: CASSEYGYEQYF.

V usage is TRBV3-1 and J usage is TRBJ2-5; 9 nucleotides match TRBD2. The V gene end was trimmed by 4 bases and the J gene end by 4 bases; junction bases not matched to a gene: 10. Germline loops: CDR1 LGHDT, CDR2 YNNKEL (reference sequence). This CDR3 is 16 amino acids long. CDR3 nucleotide sequence: TGTGCCAGCAGCCCTCGACAGAAACTAGCGGGAGAGACCCAGTACTTC. This translates into CASSPRQKLAGETQYF.

The chain employs TRBV12-3 or TRBV12-4 and TRBJ1-1, with a weak D call TRBD1 (6 bases). The CDR3 length is 13 residues. Trimming shortened V by 5 bases and J by 10 bases, and 17 bases separated the two germline ends. In DNA form, the CDR3 reads TGTGCCAGCAGTCTATCTCAGGGGACCGTAGCTTTCTTT. This encodes CASSLSQGTVAFF.

The CDR3 bases are TGCAGTGCTAGAAAAAAGGGTTTGGGCAATCAGCCCCAGCATTTT. Residues: CSARKKGLGNQPQHF. This rearrangement joins TRBV20-1 to TRBJ1-5; D is undetermined. Trimming took 2 bases from V and 2 from J, leaving 13 bases between them. The germline V gene has CDR1 DFQATT and CDR2 SNEGSKA (reference sequence). This CDR3 has 15 amino acids.

This clonotype has a handful of counts. V and J are TRBV7-9 and TRBJ2-7; D not certain. There are 14 residues in the CDR3. Looked up from germline, CDR1 is SEHNR and CDR2 is FQNEAQ (reference sequence). V was trimmed by 6 bases and J by 2 bases, leaving 14 bases between them. The CDR3 DNA is TGTGCCAGCAGTCCATCCTACGCCCCCTACGAGCAGTACTTC. Translating it yields CASSPSYAPYEQYF.

Only a few counts were recorded for this clonotype. This chain uses TRBV29-1 with TRBJ2-7; a weak D match, TRBD1 (6 bases). This CDR3 has 15 residues. Germline CDR1 and CDR2: SQVTM and ANQGSEA. Trimming took 5 bases from V and 1 from J, leaving 18 bases between them. The CDR3: CSVKLYRELSYEQYF. CDR3 nucleotide sequence: TGCAGCGTTAAACTTTACAGGGAACTATCCTACGAGCAGTACTTC.

This clonotype occurred many times. The V gene is TRBV7-8, the J gene TRBJ2-3; D unresolved. Trimming removed 5 bases at V and 3 bases at J, with 9 bases between. Germline loops: CDR1 SGHVS, CDR2 FQNEAQ. The CDR3 sequence is 13 residues long. CDR3 loop: CASSRTRTDTQYF. In DNA form, the CDR3 reads TGTGCCAGCAGCCGAACTCGTACAGATACGCAGTATTTT.

This chain joins TRBV2 and TRBJ2-2; 10 nucleotides match TRBD1. The CDR3 is 15 amino acids. Germline V gives CDR1 SNHLY, CDR2 FYNNEI. The ends lost 8 bases at V and 3 bases at J; junction bases unmatched: 6. CDR3 protein: CASGGTGAYTGELFF. The CDR3 DNA is TGTGCCAGCGGAGGGACAGGGGCCTACACCGGGGAGCTGTTTTTT.

This chain uses TRBV24-1 with TRBJ1-5, with D maybe TRBD1 (6 bases). The length of the CDR3 is 15 residues. CDR1 and CDR2 (germline): KGHDR, SFDVKD. V lost 5 bases to trimming and J lost 2 bases, with 12 bases between them. CDR3 in amino acids: CATSAGVGGNQPQHF. CDR3 DNA: TGTGCCACCAGTGCAGGGGTCGGGGGCAATCAGCCCCAGCATTTT.

This clonotype appeared many times. For the CDR3, the DNA is TGTGCCAGCAGCGAAGACAGGGGCACTCACAATGAGCAGTTCTTC. Translated: CASSEDRGTHNEQFF. The genes are TRBV7-2 and TRBJ2-1; 8 bases are a match to TRBD1. The V segment lost 5 bases and the J segment 5 bases; nucleotides outside the gene matches: 8. The CDR3 has 15 residues. Germline V gene lookup returns CDR1 SGHTA and CDR2 FQGNSA.

The chain combines TRBV24-1 with TRBJ2-2; TRBD2 is a possible D gene (5 bases). The CDR3 is 15 amino acids. V was trimmed by 1 base and J by 2 bases, leaving 7 bases between them. Germline CDR1 reads KGHDR; CDR2 reads SFDVKD. The CDR3 coding sequence is TGTGCCACCAGTGATTTCCGGGAAAACACCGGGGAGCTGTTTTTT. Protein product: CATSDFRENTGELFF.

This clonotype was counted only a few times. CDR3 region: CASSLGQGANVNYYEQYF. CDR3 coding DNA: TGCGCCAGCAGCTTAGGTCAGGGGGCGAACGTCAACTACTACGAGCAGTACTTC. The J gene is TRBJ2-7, the V gene TRBV5-1; 8 bases fit TRBD1. The CDR3 covers 18 residues. Unmatched junction bases numbered 16, after V lost 2 bases and J lost 3 bases. In germline, CDR1 is SGHRS, CDR2 YFSETQ.

The chain uses TRBV4-2 and TRBJ2-1; D may be TRBD1 (5 bases). Trimming pared 0 bases from V and 4 bases from J, leaving 13 bases between. The CDR3 length is 16 residues. CDR1 and CDR2 from the germline V gene are LGHNA and YNFKEQ. CDR3 in DNA: TGTGCCAGCAGCCAAGACGGTCAGGGTCCTTACAATGAGCAGTTCTTC. Its translation: CASSQDGQGPYNEQFF.